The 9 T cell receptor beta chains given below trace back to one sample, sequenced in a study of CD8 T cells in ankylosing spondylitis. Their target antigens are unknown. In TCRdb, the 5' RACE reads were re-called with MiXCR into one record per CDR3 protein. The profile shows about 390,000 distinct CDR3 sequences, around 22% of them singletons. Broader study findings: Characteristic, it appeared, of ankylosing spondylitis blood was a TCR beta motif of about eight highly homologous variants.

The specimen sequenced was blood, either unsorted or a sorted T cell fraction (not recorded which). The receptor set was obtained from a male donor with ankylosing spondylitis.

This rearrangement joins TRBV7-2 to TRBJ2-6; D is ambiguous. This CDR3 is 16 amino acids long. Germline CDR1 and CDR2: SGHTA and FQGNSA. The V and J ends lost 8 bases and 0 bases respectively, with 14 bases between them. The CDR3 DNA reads TGTGCCAGCCCAGCTTATAGGAGCTCTGGGGCCAACGTCCTGACTTTC. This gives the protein CASPAYRSSGANVLTF.

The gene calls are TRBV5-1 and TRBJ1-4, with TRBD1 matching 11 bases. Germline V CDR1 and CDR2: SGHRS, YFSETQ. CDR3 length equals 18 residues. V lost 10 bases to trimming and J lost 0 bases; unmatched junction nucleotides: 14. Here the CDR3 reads CACRDSGTGGTTNEKLFF. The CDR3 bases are TGCGCCTGTCGGGACTCCGGGACAGGGGGTACAACTAATGAAAAACTGTTTTTT. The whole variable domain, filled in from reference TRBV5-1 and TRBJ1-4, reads KAGVTQTPRYLIKTRGQQVTLSCSPISGHRSVSWYQQTPGQGLQFLFEYFSETQRNKGNFPGRFSGRQFSNSRSEMNVSTLELGDSALYLCACRDSGTGGTTNEKLFFGSGTQLSVL.

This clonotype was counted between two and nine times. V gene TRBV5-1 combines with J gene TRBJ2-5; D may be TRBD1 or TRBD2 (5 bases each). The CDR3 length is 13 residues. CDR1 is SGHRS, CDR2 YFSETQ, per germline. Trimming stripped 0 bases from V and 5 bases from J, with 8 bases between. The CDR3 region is CASSLAGTETQYF. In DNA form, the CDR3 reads TGCGCCAGCAGCTTGGCGGGGACGGAGACCCAGTACTTC.

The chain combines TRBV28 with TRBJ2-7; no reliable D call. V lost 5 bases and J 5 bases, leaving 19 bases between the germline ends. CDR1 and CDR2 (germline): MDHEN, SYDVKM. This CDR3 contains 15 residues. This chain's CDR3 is CASSIRPGTAHEQYF. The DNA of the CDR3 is TGTGCCAGCAGTATCCGCCCCGGCACAGCTCACGAGCAGTACTTC.

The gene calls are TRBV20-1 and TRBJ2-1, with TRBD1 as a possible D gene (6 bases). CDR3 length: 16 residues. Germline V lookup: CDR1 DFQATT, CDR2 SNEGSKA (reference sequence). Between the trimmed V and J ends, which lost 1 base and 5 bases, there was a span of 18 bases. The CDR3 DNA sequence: TGCAGTGCTAGAGTTCCCCGGGACACAGTTAACAATGAGCAGTTCTTC. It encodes CSARVPRDTVNNEQFF.

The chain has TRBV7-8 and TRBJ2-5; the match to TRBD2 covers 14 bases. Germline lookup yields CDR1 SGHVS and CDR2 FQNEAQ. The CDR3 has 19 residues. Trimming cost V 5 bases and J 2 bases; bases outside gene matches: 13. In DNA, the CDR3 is TGTGCCAGCAGCCCAGGGACTAGCGGGAGATTGGGCCGTCAAGAGACCCAGTACTTC. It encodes CASSPGTSGRLGRQETQYF.

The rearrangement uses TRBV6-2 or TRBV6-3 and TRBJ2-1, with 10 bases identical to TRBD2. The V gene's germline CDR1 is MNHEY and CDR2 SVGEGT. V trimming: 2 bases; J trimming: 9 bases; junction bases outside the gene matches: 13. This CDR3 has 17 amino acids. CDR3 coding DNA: TGTGCCAGCAGTTACGCCCGGGCTAGCGGGAGCTATGGTGAGCAGTTCTTC. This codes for CASSYARASGSYGEQFF.

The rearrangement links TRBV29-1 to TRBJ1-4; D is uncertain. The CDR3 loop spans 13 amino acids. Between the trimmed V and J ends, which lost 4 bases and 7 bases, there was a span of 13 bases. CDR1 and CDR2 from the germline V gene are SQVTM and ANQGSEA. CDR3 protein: CSVAQEAAEKLFF. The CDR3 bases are TGCAGCGTTGCCCAGGAGGCGGCTGAAAAACTGTTTTTT.

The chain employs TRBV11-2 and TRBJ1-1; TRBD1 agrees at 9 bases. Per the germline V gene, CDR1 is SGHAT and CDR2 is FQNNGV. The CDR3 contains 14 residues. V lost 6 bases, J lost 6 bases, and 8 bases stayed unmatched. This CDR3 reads CASRAGTGRPEAFF. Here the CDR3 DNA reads TGTGCCAGCAGGGCCGGGACAGGGCGGCCTGAAGCTTTCTTT. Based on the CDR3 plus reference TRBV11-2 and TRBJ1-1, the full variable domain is EAGVAQSPRYKIIEKRQSVAFWCNPISGHATLYWYQQILGQGPKLLIQFQNNGVVDDSQLPKDRFSAERLKGVDSTLKIQPAKLEDSAVYLCASRAGTGRPEAFFGQGTRLTVV.